This is a list of T cell receptor beta chains from one sample in a study of blood T cell repertoires in COVID-19. Sequenced by immunoSEQ multiplex PCR; TCRdb stores in-frame clones only, minus some. The repertoire has some 370,000 clones, roughly 90% of them found once; the top ten carry around 7%. The sample taken for sequencing was peripheral blood. All receptors derive from a man aged 18 to 30 with active or convalescent COVID-19. The CDR3 runs from the conserved cysteine through the conserved F or W. Expanded clones get a size class; other rows say once, few or many, or leave the size out.

>few|TRBJ1-2|TRBV6-1
CASSETFGGEGGYGYTF
>NA|TRBJ1-1|TRBV5-1
CASSLFGQGSTEAFF
>NA|TRBJ2-7|TRBV28
CASRSTKPYEQYF
>NA|TRBJ2-2|TRBV4-3
CASRTGALANTGELFF
>NA|TRBJ1-2|TRBV25-1
CASSEWRGEGYTF
>NA|TRBJ2-1|TRBV9
CASSVLPPPASQLNEQFF
>NA|TRBJ1-3|TRBV7-9
CASSLFRTGPPNSGNTIYF
>NA|TRBJ1-2|TRBV28
CASSFPVGGYTF
>once|TRBJ1-1|TRBV5-4
CASSEDPAFF
>NA|TRBJ1-4|TRBV7-2
CASRSGGAGEKLFF
>NA|TRBJ2-3|TRBV5-6
CASSSGLARYAQIDTQYF
>NA|TRBJ2-1|TRBV7-6
CASSLEGDSSYNEQFF
>NA|TRBJ2-7|TRBV4-1
CASSFSGSGPYEQYF
>NA|TRBJ2-3|TRBV5-4
CASSSKFTDTQYF
>NA|TRBJ1-5|TRBV6-1
CASCVRRGLGDQPQHF
>NA|TRBJ2-7|TRBV7-9
CASSQGLGQSYEQYF
>NA|TRBJ1-4|TRBV6-2/TRBV6-3
CASSYSAGWNEKLFF
>NA|TRBJ1-5|TRBV5-5
CASSPLSNQPQHF
>NA|TRBJ2-4|TRBV27
CASSQGTGSDYWPKNIQYF
>NA|TRBJ1-1|TRBV4-1
CASSQDQDRGRIVNTEAFF
>NA|TRBJ1-5|TRBV13
CASSRGQNGQPQHF
>NA|TRBJ1-1|TRBV28
CASSLLARGTEAFF
>NA|TRBJ2-7|TRBV14
CASSRRTGGKDEQYF
>NA|TRBJ1-2|TRBV28
CASKLRGAAYGYTF
>NA|TRBJ2-5|TRBV7-2
CASSDRQSTAQYF
>NA|TRBJ2-3|TRBV30
CAWRNWGASTDTQYF
>once|TRBJ2-7|TRBV28
CASSLSTSGVSYEQYF
>NA|TRBJ1-2|TRBV6-5
CASSLQGFNGYTF
>NA|TRBJ1-5|TRBV5-3
CARSLVIAEQYNQPQHF
>NA|TRBJ2-7|TRBV15
CATSARTGSTYEQYF
>NA|TRBJ2-7|TRBV28
CASSKRGQSREQYF
>once|TRBJ2-7|TRBV6-5
CASSYWDRRWEQYF
>NA|TRBJ2-1|TRBV7-2
CASSFVSPREQFF
>NA|TRBJ2-7|TRBV10-3
CAISEGTGVRTYEQYF
>NA|TRBJ2-7|TRBV4-3
CASSQTQGAGEQYF
>once|TRBJ1-1|TRBV4-3
CASSRGPGQGLMNTEAFF
>once|TRBJ1-2|TRBV27
CASGYTGAYGYTF
>NA|TRBJ1-1|TRBV5-6
CASSQQGEYTEAFF
>once|TRBJ1-6|TRBV2
CASRRRGSGRDSPLHF
>NA|TRBJ1-6|TRBV5-1
CASSLAFNRDYNSPLHF
>few|TRBJ2-1|TRBV7-9
CASSWTEASYNEQFF
>NA|TRBJ1-1|TRBV7-9
CASSSEAARGTEAFF
>NA|TRBJ2-6|TRBV14
CASGGAANVLTF